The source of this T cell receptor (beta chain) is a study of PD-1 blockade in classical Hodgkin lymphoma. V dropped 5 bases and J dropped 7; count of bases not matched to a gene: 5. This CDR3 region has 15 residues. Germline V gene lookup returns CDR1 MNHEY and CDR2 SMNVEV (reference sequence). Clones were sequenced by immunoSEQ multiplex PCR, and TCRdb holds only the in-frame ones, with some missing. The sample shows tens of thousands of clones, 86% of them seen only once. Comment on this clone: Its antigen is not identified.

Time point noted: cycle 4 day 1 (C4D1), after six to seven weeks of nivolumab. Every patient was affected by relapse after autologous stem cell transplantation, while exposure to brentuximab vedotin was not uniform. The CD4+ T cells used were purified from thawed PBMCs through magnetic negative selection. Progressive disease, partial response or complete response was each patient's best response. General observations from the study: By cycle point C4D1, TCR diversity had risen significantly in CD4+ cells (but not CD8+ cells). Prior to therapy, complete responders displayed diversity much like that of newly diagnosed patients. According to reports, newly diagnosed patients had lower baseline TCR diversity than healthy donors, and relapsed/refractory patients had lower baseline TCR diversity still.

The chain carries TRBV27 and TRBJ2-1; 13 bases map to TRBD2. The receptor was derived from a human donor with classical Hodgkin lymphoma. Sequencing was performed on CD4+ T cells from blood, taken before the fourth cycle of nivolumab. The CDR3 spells CASSTGLAGQNEQFF. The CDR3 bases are TGTGCCAGCAGTACGGGACTAGCGGGACAAAATGAGCAGTTCTTC.